The 17 T cell receptor beta chains below were found in one sample sequenced in a study of T cells in Graves' hyperthyroidism and ophthalmopathy. The TCR beta CDR3 regions underwent amplification using RNA transcripts as the source. The TCR CDR3 was amplified in a first-round RT-PCR using the HTBI primer set. TCRdb reprocessed the multiplex PCR reads with MiXCR, giving one entry per CDR3 protein. The table records 600,000 to 650,000 distinct CDR3 sequences, 20% of them present only once. Sequencing input: blood. The receptors were gathered from a young man with Graves' ophthalmopathy.

At least ten counts were recorded for this clonotype. The chain has TRBV29-1 and TRBJ2-7, with 10 bases identical to TRBD2. V gave up 4 bases and J gave up 3 bases; unmatched junction bases: 9. The CDR3 is 15 residues long. CDR1 is SQVTM and CDR2 is ANQGSEA in the germline V gene. CDR3 bases: TGCAGCGTTGTGAAACTAGCGGGAATACACTACGAGCAGTACTTC. It codes for CSVVKLAGIHYEQYF.

This chain uses TRBV5-6 with TRBJ2-5; 9 bases align to TRBD1. V dropped 4 bases and J dropped 6; count of bases not matched to a gene: 4. Per the germline V gene, CDR1 is SGHDT and CDR2 is YYEEEE. The CDR3 contains 13 residues. The CDR3 reads CASSKDRGQTQYF. CDR3 sequence (DNA): TGTGCCAGCAGCAAGGACAGGGGCCAGACCCAGTACTTC.

The chain carries TRBV28 and TRBJ1-3, with D hard to call. Trimming cost V 5 bases and J 0 bases, with 14 bases left between them. CDR3 length equals 16 residues. The V gene's germline CDR1 is MDHEN and CDR2 SYDVKM. This chain's CDR3 is CASSHSTSSSGNTIYF. The CDR3 DNA sequence: TGTGCCAGCAGTCACAGTACATCGAGCTCTGGAAACACCATATATTTT. The full variable domain, rest sourced from reference TRBV28 and TRBJ1-3, is DVKVTQSSRYLVKRTGEKVFLECVQDMDHENMFWYRQDPGLGLRLIYFSYDVKMKEKGDIPEGYSVSREKKERFSLILESASTNQTSMYLCASSHSTSSSGNTIYFGEGSWLTVV.

This clonotype came up many times. CDR3 nucleotides: TGTGCCAGCAGTTTAGCGGGAAGGGGGCGTGCTAATGAAAAACTGTTTTTT. Translated: CASSLAGRGRANEKLFF. The chain is built from TRBV12-3 or TRBV12-4 and TRBJ1-4; the match to TRBD1 covers 7 bases. Germline trimming cut 0 bases from V and 3 bases from J; bases unmatched to any gene: 7. The CDR3 length is 17 residues.

The table lists this clonotype with a few counts. V and J are TRBV20-1 and TRBJ1-1; perhaps TRBD1 as D (5 bases). The CDR3 is 15 amino acids. V shed 5 bases and J shed 2 bases, with 18 bases lying between them. Germline CDR1 and CDR2: DFQATT and SNEGSKA (reference sequence). DNA for the CDR3: TGCAGTGCTCAGGGACTCCAACGGTACAACACTGAAGCTTTCTTT. It encodes CSAQGLQRYNTEAFF.

This clonotype was detected many times. V and J are TRBV11-2 and TRBJ2-7; TRBD2 matches at 9 bases. The CDR3 is made up of 14 amino acids. The junction had 0 bases not matched to a gene; V was cut back by 0 bases and J by 3 bases. Per germline, CDR1 SGHAT and CDR2 FQNNGV. Here the CDR3 DNA reads TGTGCCAGCAGCTTAGAAGCGGGAGGCTACGAGCAGTACTTC. Amino acid sequence: CASSLEAGGYEQYF.

This sequence joins TRBV6-5 and TRBJ2-7; a possible D gene is TRBD1 (6 bases). CDR1 MNHEY and CDR2 SVGAGI come from the germline V gene. This CDR3 has 18 residues. V lost 2 bases and J lost 3, with 23 bases in between. The CDR3 bases are TGTGCCAGCAGTTACAAACGGGACATGGGGGCCGGTCTCTACGAGCAGTACTTC. Protein: CASSYKRDMGAGLYEQYF.

Comments on this clonotype: The junction departs from the called germline gene at one end, perhaps through a read error. V usage is TRBV3-1 and J usage is TRBJ2-5, with 10 bases matching TRBD2. This CDR3 is 17 amino acids long. Germline V CDR1 and CDR2: LGHDT, YNNKEL (reference sequence). This chain's CDR3 is CASSQEAYLAGEEPQYF. The CDR3 DNA is TGTGCCAGCAGCCAAGAAGCTTATCTAGCGGGAGAAGAGCCCCAGTACTTC.

This clonotype was observed many times. The chain joins TRBV2 to TRBJ1-1; maybe TRBD1 (5 bases). Trimming shortened V by 6 bases and J by 3 bases, and 14 bases separated the two germline ends. The germline V gene encodes CDR1 SNHLY and CDR2 FYNNEI. The CDR3 extends over 14 amino acids. The CDR3 is CASREQGEDTEAFF. The CDR3 DNA is TGTGCCAGCAGGGAGCAGGGAGAGGACACTGAAGCTTTCTTT.

This clonotype was seen a few times. V is TRBV3-1 and J is TRBJ2-1; TRBD2 agrees at 8 bases. The CDR3 is 17 amino acids. With V trimmed by 0 bases and J by 4 bases, 8 bases remained unmatched. Germline assignment: CDR1 LGHDT and CDR2 YNNKEL (reference sequence). This chain's CDR3 is CASSQDRASGLYNEQFF. In DNA form, the CDR3 reads TGTGCCAGCAGCCAAGATCGGGCTAGCGGGTTATACAATGAGCAGTTCTTC.

CDR3 coding DNA: TGTGCCAGCAGTTCCTCCAGGGGGGGAGAGACCCAGTACTTC. It encodes CASSSSRGGETQYF. V and J are TRBV28 and TRBJ2-5; either TRBD1 or TRBD2 may fit D (7 bases each). The CDR3 covers 14 residues. Per germline, CDR1 MDHEN and CDR2 SYDVKM. Deletions cut 4 bases from V and 4 bases from J, with 13 bases between.

This clonotype was seen only a few times. V gene TRBV7-2 combines with J gene TRBJ1-3; D is unresolved. Per the germline V gene, CDR1 is SGHTA and CDR2 is FQGNSA. The CDR3 covers 14 residues. Trimming cost V 5 bases and J 4 bases, with 12 bases left between them. The CDR3 DNA is TGTGCCAGCAGCGAAGGAGGGTTCGGAAACACCATATATTTT. Protein product: CASSEGGFGNTIYF.

The chain couples TRBV29-1 to TRBJ1-1; no firm D call. Trimming removed 0 bases at V and 6 bases at J, with 14 bases between. This CDR3 is 14 amino acids long. Per germline, CDR1 SQVTM and CDR2 ANQGSEA. CDR3 nucleotides: TGCAGCGTTGAAGATCTCTCCCGATGGCCTGAAGCTTTCTTT. Its protein is CSVEDLSRWPEAFF. The full variable domain, with the rest looked up from reference TRBV29-1 and TRBJ1-1, is SAVISQKPSRDICQRGTSLTIQCQVDSQVTMMFWYRQQPGQSLTLIATANQGSEATYESGFVIDKFPISRPNLTFSTLTVSNMSPEDSSIYLCSVEDLSRWPEAFFGQGTRLTVV.

The table lists this clonotype with many counts. The CDR3 is CASSESSYEQYF. CDR3 nucleotides: TGTGCCAGTAGCGAGAGTTCCTACGAGCAGTACTTC. The chain joins TRBV19 to TRBJ2-7; D unresolved. The CDR3 has 12 amino acids. Germline CDR1 reads LNHDA; CDR2 reads SQIVND (reference sequence). V lost 6 bases to trimming and J lost 1 base, with 7 bases between them.

This clonotype was counted many times. The chain recombines TRBV2 with TRBJ1-5, with 8 positions matching TRBD1. J gave up 0 bases and V 4 bases, and 5 bases lay outside the gene matches. Germline CDR1 is SNHLY and CDR2 is FYNNEI. The CDR3 is 16 residues long. CDR3 bases: TGTGCCAGCAGTGGAGGGACAGGCAATAGCAATCAGCCCCAGCATTTT. Translated: CASSGGTGNSNQPQHF.

This clonotype was seen more than once but under ten times. The chain recombines TRBV7-9 with TRBJ1-1; D call uncertain. Looked up from germline, CDR1 is SEHNR and CDR2 is FQNEAQ (reference sequence). The V end lost 5 bases, the J end lost 7 bases, and 11 bases lay between the germline ends. CDR3 length equals 12 residues. The CDR3 is CASSRGSSEAFF. The CDR3 bases are TGTGCCAGCAGCCGAGGGAGTAGTGAAGCTTTCTTT. Full variable domain (outside the CDR3, taken from reference TRBV7-9 and TRBJ1-1): DTGVSQNPRHKITKRGQNVTFRCDPISEHNRLYWYRQTLGQGPEFLTYFQNEAQLEKSRLLSDRFSAERPKGSFSTLEIQRTEQGDSAMYLCASSRGSSEAFFGQGTRLTVV.

This clonotype has at least ten counts. The chain employs TRBV2 and TRBJ2-1; a possible D gene is TRBD2 (5 bases). There are 11 residues in the CDR3. Germline V gene lookup returns CDR1 SNHLY and CDR2 FYNNEI. Deletions cut 3 bases from V and 10 bases from J, with 7 bases between. CDR3 sequence reads: CASSDWEEQFF. The CDR3, as DNA: TGTGCCAGCAGTGATTGGGAGGAGCAGTTCTTC.